The 20 T cell receptor beta chains below all came from one sample that was sequenced in a study of cytomegalovirus exposure and HLA in healthy donors. The assay was immunoSEQ multiplex PCR, and TCRdb's table has in-frame clones only and misses some. The sample includes over 200,000 clones, about 92% seen only once; the top ten take under 4%. The sample comprised PBMCs. The source is a woman aged 25-40 years in good health and CMV-seronegative.

This clone was seen a single time. The V gene is TRBV6-1, the J gene TRBJ2-7; TRBD2 agrees at 9 bases. This CDR3 comprises 14 residues. Trimming cost V 6 bases and J 0 bases; bases outside gene matches: 3. Germline CDR1 MNHNS, CDR2 SASEGT. The CDR3 nucleotides are TGTGCCAGCAGATATAGCGGGGGCTCCTACGAGCAGTACTTC. Translation: CASRYSGGSYEQYF.

The CDR3 here is CASSPRDYQETQYF. DNA of the CDR3: TGTGCCAGCAGCCCCCGGGACTATCAAGAGACCCAGTACTTC. The chain uses TRBV7-6 and TRBJ2-5, with 7 bases lining up with TRBD2. V gave up 5 bases and J gave up 2 bases; unmatched junction bases: 5. The CDR3 extends over 14 amino acids. CDR1 and CDR2 from the germline V gene are SGHVS and FNYEAQ.

The chain employs TRBV9 and TRBJ2-5, with 9 nucleotides matching TRBD2. Trimming cost V 0 bases and J 0 bases; bases outside gene matches: 3. CDR3 size: 16 residues. Germline V gene lookup returns CDR1 SGDLS and CDR2 YYNGEE. The CDR3 region is CASSVGSGGYQETQYF. Here the CDR3 DNA reads TGTGCCAGCAGCGTAGGGAGCGGGGGGTACCAAGAGACCCAGTACTTC. The variable domain in full, completed from reference TRBV9 and TRBJ2-5, reads DSGVTQTPKHLITATGQRVTLRCSPRSGDLSVYWYQQSLDQGLQFLIQYYNGEERAKGNILERFSAQQFPDLHSELNLSSLELGDSALYFCASSVGSGGYQETQYFGPGTRLLVL.

V is TRBV5-1 and J is TRBJ2-1, with a possible D match to TRBD2 (6 bases). CDR1 is SGHRS, CDR2 YFSETQ, per germline. The CDR3 has 16 amino acids. V was cut by 2 bases and J by 10 bases, with 22 bases left in between. CDR3 protein: CASSFGGRLEDWEQFF. CDR3 DNA: TGCGCCAGCAGCTTTGGGGGGAGGCTAGAGGATTGGGAGCAGTTCTTC.

The rearrangement links TRBV29-1 to TRBJ2-7, with 10 bases fitting TRBD2. Per germline, CDR1 SQVTM and CDR2 ANQGSEA. The V segment lost 5 bases and the J segment 2 bases; nucleotides outside the gene matches: 3. The CDR3 has 13 residues. The CDR3 DNA sequence: TGCAGCGTTCTAGCGGGAGCCGCCTACGAGCAGTACTTC. It yields the protein CSVLAGAAYEQYF.

This sequence joins TRBV11-3 and TRBJ2-1; 7 bases align to TRBD1. CDR3 length: 18 residues. The germline gives CDR1 SGHNT, CDR2 YENEEA. The V segment lost 5 bases and the J segment 0 bases; nucleotides outside the gene matches: 13. CDR3 sequence (DNA): TGTGCCAGCAGCCACCAAGAGGGGGCCTACAGCTCCTACAATGAGCAGTTCTTC. Protein product: CASSHQEGAYSSYNEQFF.

The gene calls are TRBV5-1 and TRBJ2-5; D gene uncertain. Trimming stripped 6 bases from V and 2 bases from J, with 14 bases between. CDR1 SGHRS and CDR2 YFSETQ come from the germline V gene. CDR3 length: 14 amino acids. The DNA for the CDR3 is TGCGCCAGCAAGCCTTGGCAGCAACAAGAGACCCAGTACTTC. As protein: CASKPWQQQETQYF.

The genes are TRBV9 and TRBJ1-4; 11 bases are shared with TRBD1. There are 14 residues in the CDR3. Trimming at V came to 3 bases and at J to 7 bases, leaving 2 bases not matched to a gene. Germline CDR1 reads SGDLS; CDR2 reads YYNGEE. For the CDR3, the DNA is TGTGCCAGCAGCGACGGGACAGGGGGTGAAAAACTGTTTTTT. This translates into CASSDGTGGEKLFF. The whole variable domain, remainder taken from reference TRBV9 and TRBJ1-4, is DSGVTQTPKHLITATGQRVTLRCSPRSGDLSVYWYQQSLDQGLQFLIQYYNGEERAKGNILERFSAQQFPDLHSELNLSSLELGDSALYFCASSDGTGGEKLFFGSGTQLSVL.

V usage is TRBV9 and J usage is TRBJ2-2, with 9 bases matching TRBD2. The germline CDR1 and CDR2 sequences are SGDLS and YYNGEE. V lost 4 bases to trimming and J lost 5 bases; unmatched junction nucleotides: 9. The CDR3 spans 16 residues. In DNA form, the CDR3 reads TGTGCCAGCAGCCTACTTAGCGGGAGTAGTACCGGGGAGCTGTTTTTT. This sequence encodes CASSLLSGSSTGELFF.

This chain joins TRBV4-3 and TRBJ2-5, with TRBD2 identical over 7 bases. The ends lost 4 bases at V and 5 bases at J; junction bases unmatched: 13. CDR1 and CDR2 (germline): LGHNA, YSLEER. This CDR3 spans 16 amino acids. The CDR3 DNA reads as TGCGCCAGCAGCCCTGGTGGAGGCGGGAGATCGGAGACCCAGTACTTC. Its protein is CASSPGGGGRSETQYF.

The chain recombines TRBV5-6 with TRBJ2-7; TRBD1 matches at 7 bases. This CDR3 has 15 residues. Trimming at V came to 5 bases and at J to 3 bases, leaving 11 bases not matched to a gene. Germline CDR1 SGHDT, CDR2 YYEEEE. DNA for the CDR3: TGTGCCAGCAGTCGCACAGGGGTATCTTACTACGAGCAGTACTTC. This sequence encodes CASSRTGVSYYEQYF.

The table lists this clone with a few counts. The gene calls are TRBV6-5 and TRBJ2-1; D is unclear. In germline, CDR1 is MNHEY, CDR2 SVGAGI. V lost 7 bases to trimming and J lost 3 bases, with 4 bases between them. CDR3 size: 11 residues. CDR3 region: CASTDYNEQFF. In nucleotides, the CDR3 is TGTGCCAGCACTGACTACAATGAGCAGTTCTTC.

For this clone: Other DNA variants within this sample encode the same CDR3. V usage is TRBV28 and J usage is TRBJ1-1; no clear D gene. The CDR3 is 11 residues long. V was trimmed by 2 bases and J by 4 bases, leaving 2 bases between them. The germline gives CDR1 MDHEN, CDR2 SYDVKM. This chain's CDR3 is CASSLGTEAFF. The CDR3 DNA is TGTGCCAGCAGTTTAGGCACTGAAGCTTTCTTT.

This sequence joins TRBV25-1 and TRBJ2-7; D is unclear. V lost 4 bases to trimming and J lost 2 bases, with 6 bases between them. From germline, CDR1 is MGHDK and CDR2 SYGVNS. This CDR3 comprises 12 residues. The CDR3 loop is CASSGGPYEQYF. The CDR3 DNA follows: TGTGCCAGCAGTGGAGGTCCCTACGAGCAGTACTTC.

This clone was picked up one time. The rearrangement links TRBV7-3 to TRBJ2-1, with D possibly TRBD2 on 6 matching bases. The V and J ends lost 1 base and 4 bases respectively, with 11 bases between them. The CDR3 loop spans 15 amino acids. CDR1 SGHTA and CDR2 FQGTGA come from the germline V gene. This CDR3 reads CASSLNSGVYNEQFF. CDR3 bases: TGTGCCAGCAGCTTAAACTCGGGAGTATACAATGAGCAGTTCTTC.

The V and J genes are TRBV6-5 and TRBJ2-7; tentatively, D is TRBD1 (6 bases). Trimming pared 6 bases from V and 3 bases from J, leaving 18 bases between. The CDR3 loop spans 15 amino acids. Germline V CDR1 and CDR2: MNHEY, SVGAGI. The CDR3 is CASRYRMDRNYEQYF. The CDR3 DNA reads TGTGCCAGCAGGTATCGAATGGACAGAAACTACGAGCAGTACTTC.

In this sample, this clone turned up once. The rearrangement links TRBV7-2 to TRBJ2-1, with D maybe TRBD2 (5 bases). Between the trimmed V and J ends, which lost 1 base and 4 bases, there was a span of 11 bases. This CDR3 contains 15 residues. Germline V gene data show CDR1 as SGHTA and CDR2 as FQGNSA. CDR3 bases: TGTGCCAGCAGCTTAGAAGCGTCGGGATACAATGAGCAGTTCTTC. Amino acids: CASSLEASGYNEQFF.

This chain joins TRBV7-9 and TRBJ1-2; TRBD1 agrees at 9 bases. Germline V gene lookup returns CDR1 SEHNR and CDR2 FQNEAQ (reference sequence). Unmatched junction bases numbered 7, after V lost 5 bases and J lost 0 bases. The CDR3 length is 16 residues. The DNA of the CDR3 is TGTGCCAGCAGCCAAAGGACAGGGGACGCTAACTATGGCTACACCTTC. Translated, it gives CASSQRTGDANYGYTF.

This rearrangement joins TRBV6-5 to TRBJ1-2; TRBD1 is a possible D gene (6 bases). Per the germline V gene, CDR1 is MNHEY and CDR2 is SVGAGI. With 0 bases removed from V and 8 bases from J, the gap between germline ends came to 19 bases. This CDR3 is built from 16 residues. The CDR3 here is CASSYSKHPQGSGYTF. The DNA for the CDR3 is TGTGCCAGCAGTTACTCGAAGCACCCACAGGGTAGCGGCTACACCTTC.

The chain links TRBV5-6 to TRBJ1-1, with D uncertain. The length of the CDR3 is 13 residues. Germline V lookup: CDR1 SGHDT, CDR2 YYEEEE. The germline V and J ends were trimmed by 4 bases and 4 bases, with 11 bases remaining between them. The CDR3 loop reads CASSVRQSTEAFF. The CDR3 coding sequence is TGTGCCAGCAGCGTTCGACAAAGCACTGAAGCTTTCTTT.